This note documents a single TCR beta chain sequence. Its antigen remains unknown. The data were obtained in a study of T cell responses to AZD1222 COVID-19 vaccine. Turning to the study itself: The study pooled second doses at about 4 or about 12 weeks.

Method: immunoSEQ multiplex PCR; TCRdb's copy keeps in-frame clones and lacks some. The repertoire holds 140,000 or so clones, with around 88% as singletons. Study-level results: The donors showed a predominance of white British ancestry and of females, with possible underestimation of clonal diversity. Baseline seropositives among AZD1222 recipients totaled only five or six.

The ends lost 1 base at V and 5 bases at J; junction bases unmatched: 11. Germline lookup yields CDR1 LGHNA and CDR2 YSLEER. This CDR3 is 18 amino acids long. Source: peripheral blood, taken on day 0 of AZD1222 vaccination. The TCR comes from an adult in good health. The chain couples TRBV4-3 to TRBJ2-1; TRBD2 matches 10 bases. CDR3: CASSQGWLLAGNNNEQFF. In nucleotides, the CDR3 is TGCGCCAGCAGCCAAGGATGGCTACTAGCGGGAAACAACAATGAGCAGTTCTTC.